This TCR beta chain was obtained from a study of regulatory T cells in long-lasting Graves disease. This clonotype has ten or more counts. As yet, its antigen is unknown. Sequencing libraries for TCR beta were prepared with iRepertoire HTBI primers and Arm-PCR of CDR3 regions. In TCRdb, the multiplex PCR reads were re-called with MiXCR into one record per CDR3 protein. The data contain 440,000 or so distinct CDR3 sequences, roughly 17% of them singletons. Germline trimming cut 5 bases from V and 4 bases from J; bases unmatched to any gene: 7. Germline assignment: CDR1 MDHEN and CDR2 SYDVKM. This CDR3 spans 14 amino acids. Notes on the study in general: Persistent Graves' cases showed lower TCR diversity than newly diagnosed cases.

The time point here: newly diagnosed GD, antithyroid drugs for less than 3 months. RNA extracted from PBMCs served as the sequencing template. In addition, the sample was reused for a study of T cells in Graves' hyperthyroidism and ophthalmopathy. That source adds: Most clonotypes expanded in thyroid above 0.001 were likewise present in blood.

Sequenced here: peripheral blood mononuclear cells (PBMCs), sampled at new diagnosis, from a patient treated with antithyroid drugs. The sequence was collected from a woman aged 25 to 39 with Graves disease. The chain recombines TRBV28 with TRBJ2-7; 8 bases fit TRBD2. The CDR3 reads CASSMGGLVYEQYF. In DNA, the CDR3 is TGTGCCAGCAGTATGGGGGGACTAGTGTACGAGCAGTACTTC.